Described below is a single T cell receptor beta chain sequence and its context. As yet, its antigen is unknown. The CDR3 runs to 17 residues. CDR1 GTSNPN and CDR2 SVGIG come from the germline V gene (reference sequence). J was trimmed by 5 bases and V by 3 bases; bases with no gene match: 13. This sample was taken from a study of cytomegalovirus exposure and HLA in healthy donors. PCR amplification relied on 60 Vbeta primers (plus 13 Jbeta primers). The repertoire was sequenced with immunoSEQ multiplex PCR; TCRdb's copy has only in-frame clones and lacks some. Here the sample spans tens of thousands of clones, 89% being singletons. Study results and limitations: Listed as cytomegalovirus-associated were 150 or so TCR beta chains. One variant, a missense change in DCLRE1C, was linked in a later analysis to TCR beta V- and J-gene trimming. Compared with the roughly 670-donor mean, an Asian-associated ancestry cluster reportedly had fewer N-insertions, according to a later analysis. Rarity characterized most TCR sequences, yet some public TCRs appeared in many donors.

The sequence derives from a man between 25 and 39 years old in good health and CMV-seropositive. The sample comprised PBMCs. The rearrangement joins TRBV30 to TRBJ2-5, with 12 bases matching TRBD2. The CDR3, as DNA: TGTGCCTGGAGGGGCCCTGGGCTAGCGGGAGGGGGGGAGACCCAGTACTTC. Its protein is CAWRGPGLAGGGETQYF.